Each of the 24 T cell receptor beta chains below was sequenced from the same sample in a study of blood T cell repertoires in COVID-19. The protocol was immunoSEQ multiplex PCR, while the TCRdb copy is restricted to in-frame clones and leaves out a portion. The sample shows 80,000 or so clones, 89% of them seen only once. Sample: peripheral blood. These receptors were collected from a man aged 50 to 59 with acute or convalescent COVID-19.

The genes are TRBV3-1 (or the pseudogene TRBV3-2) and TRBJ2-7; TRBD2 matches 9 bases. V lost 4 bases, J lost 3 bases, and 7 bases stayed unmatched. The CDR3 runs 15 residues. Germline values: CDR1 LGHDT, CDR2 YNNKEL (reference sequence). The CDR3 DNA follows: TGTGCCAGCAGCCCAGCGACTAGCGGATACTACGAGCAGTACTTC. Its protein product is CASSPATSGYYEQYF.

The sample holds a few counts of this clone. This sequence joins TRBV21-1 and TRBJ2-5; the listed D gene, TRBD1, was not tested against the DNA. TRBV21-1 corresponds to a pseudogene. CDR3 length: 13 residues. CDR3 in amino acids: CASSLGTEETQYF. The CDR3 coding sequence is TGTGCCAGCAGCTTGGGGACAGAAGAGACCCAGTACTTC.

This clone was picked up one time. The chain employs TRBV5-1 and TRBJ2-5, with 8 bases matching TRBD1. The V gene end was trimmed by 3 bases and the J gene end by 0 bases; junction bases not matched to a gene: 4. The CDR3 loop spans 15 amino acids. Germline V gene data show CDR1 as SGHRS and CDR2 as YFSETQ. The CDR3 DNA reads as TGCGCCAGCAGCTCGGGGGACAGGAACCAAGAGACCCAGTACTTC. Amino acids: CASSSGDRNQETQYF.

The rearrangement links TRBV2 to TRBJ2-1; D possibly corresponds to TRBD2 (6 bases). CDR1 and CDR2 (germline): SNHLY, FYNNEI. Trimming pared 6 bases from V and 1 base from J, leaving 10 bases between. The CDR3 runs to 14 residues. The CDR3 loop reads CASSRGLSYNEQFF. The CDR3 DNA sequence: TGTGCCAGCAGCCGCGGACTATCCTACAATGAGCAGTTCTTC.

V gene TRBV19 combines with J gene TRBJ1-1; TRBD1 might be the D (6 bases). Germline V gene lookup returns CDR1 LNHDA and CDR2 SQIVND (reference sequence). This CDR3 spans 14 amino acids. Trimming removed 5 bases at V and 8 bases at J, with 18 bases between. DNA for the CDR3: TGTGCCAGTAGTTCCTCAGGACAGAGGGGCGAAGCTTTCTTT. This sequence encodes CASSSSGQRGEAFF.

The chain has TRBV28 and TRBJ1-4, with D possibly matching TRBD1 (5 bases). The germline V gene encodes CDR1 MDHEN and CDR2 SYDVKM. Trimming pared 3 bases from V and 2 bases from J, leaving 10 bases between. The CDR3 is made up of 15 amino acids. DNA for the CDR3: TGTGCCAGCAGTTTGATGACAGTCACTAATGAAAAACTGTTTTTT. This translates into CASSLMTVTNEKLFF. The full variable domain, in which reference TRBV28 and TRBJ1-4 provide the parts outside the CDR3, is DVKVTQSSRYLVKRTGEKVFLECVQDMDHENMFWYRQDPGLGLRLIYFSYDVKMKEKGDIPEGYSVSREKKERFSLILESASTNQTSMYLCASSLMTVTNEKLFFGSGTQLSVL.

The chain uses TRBV2 and TRBJ2-5; D remains ambiguous. The germline V gene has CDR1 SNHLY and CDR2 FYNNEI. V lost 5 bases and J 8 bases, leaving 6 bases between the germline ends. The CDR3 has 10 residues. The CDR3 DNA reads as TGTGCCAGCAGTCCCCTCACCCAGTACTTC. Its protein product is CASSPLTQYF. The full variable domain, its missing parts supplied by reference TRBV2 and TRBJ2-5, is EPEVTQTPSHQVTQMGQEVILRCVPISNHLYFYWYRQILGQKVEFLVSFYNNEISEKSEIFDDQFSVERPDGSNFTLKIRSTKLEDSAMYFCASSPLTQYFGPGTRLLVL.

This chain uses TRBV5-6 with TRBJ2-7; D perhaps matches TRBD1 (6 bases). Germline V gene sequence: CDR1 SGHDT, CDR2 YYEEEE. Trimming pared 4 bases from V and 4 bases from J, leaving 15 bases between. The CDR3 consists of 14 residues. In DNA, the CDR3 is TGTGCCAGCAGCCCCAGGGGAAGCCAATACGAGCAGTACGTC. Protein: CASSPRGSQYEQYV.

The chain carries TRBV7-8 and TRBJ2-3; TRBD2 matches at 9 bases. This CDR3 spans 16 amino acids. Trimming removed 5 bases from V and 1 base from J; junction bases left unmatched: 7. From germline, CDR1 is SGHVS and CDR2 FQNEAQ. CDR3 in amino acids: CASSPQRGDRTDTQYF. In DNA form, the CDR3 reads TGTGCCAGCAGCCCCCAGCGGGGGGATCGCACAGATACGCAGTATTTT.

The chain joins TRBV9 to TRBJ1-6; 10 nucleotides line up with TRBD1. The CDR3 loop spans 15 amino acids. CDR1 is SGDLS, CDR2 YYNGEE, per germline. Trimming at V came to 2 bases and at J to 9 bases, leaving 5 bases not matched to a gene. CDR3 sequence: CASSVSGQGSSPLHF. For the CDR3, the DNA is TGTGCCAGCAGCGTCTCGGGACAGGGGAGTTCACCCCTCCACTTT.

The chain employs TRBV9 and TRBJ2-1, with D possibly being TRBD2 (7 bases). The germline V gene has CDR1 SGDLS and CDR2 YYNGEE. V shed 4 bases and J shed 0 bases, with 17 bases lying between them. The CDR3 runs 17 residues. In DNA, the CDR3 is TGTGCCAGCAGCTTCTACGGGGGGCCAAGCTCCTACAATGAGCAGTTCTTC. It translates to CASSFYGGPSSYNEQFF.

The chain is built from TRBV6-5 and TRBJ2-7; D possibly corresponds to TRBD2 (6 bases). Germline V gene sequence: CDR1 MNHEY, CDR2 SVGAGI. The CDR3 contains 14 residues. Trimming shortened V by 6 bases and J by 3 bases, and 15 bases separated the two germline ends. The CDR3 sequence: CASRWGESSYEQYV. CDR3 in DNA: TGTGCCAGCAGGTGGGGGGAGAGCAGCTACGAGCAGTACGTC.

This clone was observed a handful of times. The rearrangement uses TRBV3-1 (or the pseudogene TRBV3-2) and TRBJ1-4; 7 nucleotides align to TRBD1. Germline trimming cut 6 bases from V and 6 bases from J; bases unmatched to any gene: 7. The CDR3 consists of 14 residues. Germline V lookup: CDR1 LGHDT, CDR2 YNNKEL (reference sequence). CDR3 DNA: TGTGCCAGCAGGAGACAGGGAGAAGATGAAAAACTGTTTTTT. It specifies CASRRQGEDEKLFF.

The chain carries TRBV19 and TRBJ1-6; TRBD1 might be the D (5 bases). The germline V gene has CDR1 LNHDA and CDR2 SQIVND (reference sequence). Trimming took off 6 bases at V and 5 bases at J, with 17 bases between the two ends. The CDR3 runs to 16 residues. The CDR3 loop reads CASSPTPGLHNSPLHF. The CDR3 coding sequence is TGTGCCAGTAGCCCGACCCCAGGGCTTCATAATTCACCCCTCCACTTT.

The J gene is TRBJ1-5, the V gene TRBV7-8; tentatively, D is TRBD1 (6 bases). Trimming stripped 5 bases from V and 4 bases from J, with 21 bases between. This CDR3 region has 17 residues. Germline assignment: CDR1 SGHVS and CDR2 FQNEAQ. Here the CDR3 DNA reads TGTGCCAGCAGCCAAGAGGTAGGGGAGGGGGGAAATCAGCCCCAGCATTTT. Its translation: CASSQEVGEGGNQPQHF. Based on the CDR3 plus reference TRBV7-8 and TRBJ1-5, the full variable domain is GAGVSQSPRYKVAKRGQDVALRCDPISGHVSLFWYQQALGQGPEFLTYFQNEAQLDKSGLPSDRFFAERPEGSVSTLKIQRTQQEDSAVYLCASSQEVGEGGNQPQHFGDGTRLSIL.

The V call is TRBV7-6, the J call TRBJ2-2; 13 nucleotides match TRBD2. Germline assignment: CDR1 SGHVS and CDR2 FNYEAQ. Losses at the gene ends were 3 bases for V and 0 bases for J; bases not matched to a gene: 7. The CDR3 is made up of 19 amino acids. The CDR3 here is CASSFPTSGGPANTGELFF. The CDR3 region has the DNA TGTGCCAGCAGCTTTCCGACTAGCGGGGGGCCCGCGAACACCGGGGAGCTGTTTTTT.

The V call is TRBV7-9, the J call TRBJ1-4, with TRBD1 identical over 8 bases. Trimming removed 5 bases from V and 6 bases from J; junction bases left unmatched: 5. The CDR3 contains 14 residues. Germline V gene lookup returns CDR1 SEHNR and CDR2 FQNEAQ (reference sequence). The CDR3: CASSQGAGYEKLFF. CDR3 DNA sequence: TGTGCCAGCAGCCAGGGGGCTGGGTATGAAAAACTGTTTTTT.

V gene TRBV7-2 combines with J gene TRBJ2-3; TRBD2 aligns across 7 bases. The CDR3 totals 13 residues. Germline assignment: CDR1 SGHTA and CDR2 FQGNSA. After removal of 4 bases from V and 12 bases from J, the junction contained 10 bases not matched to a gene. The CDR3, as DNA: TGTGCCAGCAGCTCCCAGGTGGGAGGGTCCCAGTATTTT. This translates into CASSSQVGGSQYF.

V usage is TRBV11-1 and J usage is TRBJ2-3; the match to TRBD2 covers 12 bases. The V gene end was trimmed by 5 bases and the J gene end by 6 bases; junction bases not matched to a gene: 6. Looked up from germline, CDR1 is SGHAT and CDR2 is FQDESV (reference sequence). The CDR3 totals 15 residues. In nucleotides, the CDR3 is TGTGCCAGCAGCCCTACTAGCGGGGGGTTCGATACGCAGTATTTT. This codes for CASSPTSGGFDTQYF.

This clone is a singleton in its sample. The chain links TRBV9 to TRBJ2-1; D is possibly TRBD2 (7 bases). V was trimmed by 7 bases and J by 4 bases, leaving 15 bases between them. Germline loops: CDR1 SGDLS, CDR2 YYNGEE. The CDR3 totals 14 residues. The CDR3 spells CASDEGGLYNEQFF. In DNA, the CDR3 is TGTGCCAGCGACGAGGGGGGGCTTTACAATGAGCAGTTCTTC.

The rearrangement uses TRBV11-2 and TRBJ1-1, with 7 bases fitting TRBD1. The CDR3 contains 15 residues. Germline lookup yields CDR1 SGHAT and CDR2 FQNNGV. V was pared by 3 bases and J by 4 bases, with 8 bases of the junction left unmatched. CDR3 DNA: TGTGCCAGCAGCTTCAACAGGGGCCTGGGCACTGAAGCTTTCTTT. It translates to CASSFNRGLGTEAFF.

The chain uses TRBV6-1 and TRBJ2-7; possibly TRBD2 for D (6 bases). The CDR3 extends over 16 amino acids. V was trimmed by 2 bases and J by 3 bases, leaving 17 bases between them. The germline gives CDR1 MNHNS, CDR2 SASEGT. The CDR3 here is CASSEKEAGGYYEQYF. The DNA of the CDR3 is TGTGCCAGCAGTGAAAAGGAAGCGGGCGGGTACTACGAGCAGTACTTC.

The chain combines TRBV3-1 (or the pseudogene TRBV3-2) with TRBJ2-3, with D possibly TRBD2 on 5 matching bases. Germline V gives CDR1 LGHDT, CDR2 YNNKEL (reference sequence). This CDR3 has 14 residues. The germline V and J ends were trimmed by 3 bases and 1 base, with 8 bases remaining between them. The CDR3 nucleotides are TGTGCCAGCAGCCACAATAGCGGCACAGATACGCAGTATTTT. As protein: CASSHNSGTDTQYF.

The chain employs TRBV7-9 and TRBJ2-2; no firm D call. CDR1 SEHNR and CDR2 FQNEAQ come from the germline V gene (reference sequence). V lost 7 bases to trimming and J lost 3 bases, with 12 bases between them. The CDR3 contains 14 residues. DNA for the CDR3: TGTGCCAGCACCCCTCTAGTAGACACCGGGGAGCTGTTTTTT. Amino acid sequence: CASTPLVDTGELFF.